These 22 T cell receptor beta chains came from one sample sequenced in a study of OX40 agonist ivuxolimab in advanced cancers. Some clones are missing from TCRdb's copy, which holds only in-frame ones; the method was immunoSEQ multiplex PCR. Of about 100,000 clones in the sample, approximately 89% were seen once. The material was CD4+ or CD8+ T cells sorted from blood, obtained in a trial of the OX40 agonist ivuxolimab. All receptors derive from an adult with an advanced solid tumor such as melanoma, head and neck, liver or kidney cancer.

CDR3 nucleotide sequence: TGTGCCAGCAGCTTACGTGGGCTATCAAGCACAGATACGCAGTATTTT. This sequence encodes CASSLRGLSSTDTQYF. The chain is built from TRBV7-3 and TRBJ2-3; D remains unclear. The ends were cut back, 2 bases at V and 0 bases at J, with 12 bases in the middle. The CDR3 totals 16 residues. Germline assignment: CDR1 SGHTA and CDR2 FQGTGA.

V gene TRBV11-2 combines with J gene TRBJ2-5; 8 positions match TRBD1. The CDR3 spans 18 residues. Germline-derived CDR1 and CDR2 are SGHAT and FQNNGV. Germline trimming cut 4 bases from V and 5 bases from J; bases unmatched to any gene: 18. The DNA for the CDR3 is TGTGCCAGCAGCTCCCGATACCCTTGGACAGGGTCTCCGGAGACCCAGTACTTC. This translates into CASSSRYPWTGSPETQYF.

V is TRBV18 and J is TRBJ2-3; possible D gene TRBD1, 5 bases. CDR1 is KGHSH, CDR2 LQKENI, per germline. Trimming took 1 base from V and 3 from J, leaving 5 bases between them. CDR3 length: 13 amino acids. The CDR3 sequence: CASSPQGTDTQYF. CDR3 nucleotide sequence: TGTGCCAGCTCACCACAGGGGACAGATACGCAGTATTTT.

The chain carries TRBV28 and TRBJ2-5; 14 bases are shared with TRBD2. V was clipped by 7 bases and J by 1 base; unmatched bases: 8. Germline CDR1 MDHEN, CDR2 SYDVKM. The CDR3 totals 17 residues. Here the CDR3 DNA reads TGTGCCAGCACCCCGGGGGGGACTAGCGGGGGCCAAGAGACCCAGTACTTC. Translation gives CASTPGGTSGGQETQYF.

The rearrangement links TRBV19 to TRBJ1-2; D remains unclear. CDR1 and CDR2 from the germline V gene are LNHDA and SQIVND (reference sequence). The length of the CDR3 is 14 residues. Trimming stripped 1 base from V and 4 bases from J, with 10 bases between. The CDR3 coding sequence is TGTGCCAGTAGTATAGCTCACGGCTTCTATGGCTACACCTTC. As protein: CASSIAHGFYGYTF.

This rearrangement joins TRBV5-1 to TRBJ2-1, with 7 bases lining up with TRBD2. CDR3 size: 15 residues. Per the germline V gene, CDR1 is SGHRS and CDR2 is YFSETQ. J gave up 8 bases and V 6 bases, and 14 bases lay outside the gene matches. The CDR3 loop is CASNSQPGLQDEQFF. CDR3 DNA: TGCGCCAGCAATTCCCAGCCGGGACTACAGGATGAGCAGTTCTTC.

This chain connects TRBV20-1 to TRBJ1-3; D gene unclear. This CDR3 comprises 11 residues. Germline CDR1 and CDR2: DFQATT and SNEGSKA (reference sequence). Between the trimmed V and J ends, which lost 8 bases and 3 bases, there was a span of 8 bases. CDR3 amino acids: CSRSVGNTIYF. Written as DNA, the CDR3 is TGCAGTAGATCAGTTGGAAACACCATATATTTT.

The V gene is TRBV10-3, the J gene TRBJ2-1, with 11 bases fitting TRBD2. Germline assignment: CDR1 ENHRY and CDR2 SYGVKD. J gave up 4 bases and V 6 bases, and 5 bases lay outside the gene matches. This CDR3 spans 15 amino acids. The CDR3 here is CAISSLAGGYNEQFF. For the CDR3, the DNA is TGTGCCATCAGCTCTTTAGCGGGAGGGTACAATGAGCAGTTCTTC.

The chain couples TRBV28 to TRBJ2-7, with D perhaps matching TRBD1 or TRBD2 (5 bases each). Trimming took off 7 bases at V and 4 bases at J, with 20 bases between the two ends. The germline gives CDR1 MDHEN, CDR2 SYDVKM. The length of the CDR3 is 15 residues. The DNA for the CDR3 is TGTGCCAGCACCATAGGGAGCCCTAGGGGTTACGAGCAGTACTTC. Amino acid sequence: CASTIGSPRGYEQYF.

The chain has TRBV11-1 and TRBJ1-3, with D perhaps matching TRBD1 (6 bases). The V gene lost 5 bases and the J gene lost 4 bases, with 12 bases spanning the gap. The CDR3 has 14 amino acids. The V gene's germline CDR1 is SGHAT and CDR2 FQDESV (reference sequence). The CDR3 region has the DNA TGTGCCAGCAGCGATCGACAGGAAGGAAACACCATATATTTT. It translates to CASSDRQEGNTIYF.

The chain carries TRBV9 and TRBJ1-1; D unresolved. From germline, CDR1 is SGDLS and CDR2 YYNGEE. The CDR3 totals 13 residues. V lost 0 bases and J lost 1, with 4 bases in between. The CDR3 loop is CASSVAPNTEAFF. For the CDR3, the DNA is TGTGCCAGCAGCGTAGCGCCGAACACTGAAGCTTTCTTT.

This chain connects TRBV11-3 to TRBJ1-1; D might be TRBD1 (6 bases). This CDR3 is 14 amino acids long. Germline CDR1 SGHNT, CDR2 YENEEA. V lost 2 bases to trimming and J lost 1 base, with 8 bases between them. The CDR3 loop reads CASSLIGGNTEAFF. DNA for the CDR3: TGTGCCAGCAGCTTAATAGGGGGGAACACTGAAGCTTTCTTT.

This chain connects TRBV5-1 to TRBJ2-2; maybe TRBD2 (7 bases). Germline values: CDR1 SGHRS, CDR2 YFSETQ. Trimming removed 1 base from V and 7 bases from J, with 17 bases in between. The CDR3 totals 16 residues. The CDR3 DNA reads as TGCGCCAGCAGCTTGAGGAGCCGGGGGGCGGGCGGGGAGCTGTTTTTT. Translation: CASSLRSRGAGGELFF.

The gene calls are TRBV10-3 and TRBJ2-3; the D is unclear. V shed 4 bases and J shed 0 bases, with 8 bases lying between them. The CDR3 spans 14 residues. Germline assignment: CDR1 ENHRY and CDR2 SYGVKD. CDR3 loop: CAISATTSTDTQYF. CDR3 in DNA: TGTGCCATCAGTGCTACGACTAGCACAGATACGCAGTATTTT.

This clone showed up just once. CDR3 nucleotides: TGTGCCAGCAGCTTTGCTCAGGCGACCTACGAGCAGTACTTC. Its translation is CASSFAQATYEQYF. The chain links TRBV7-9 to TRBJ2-7, with no clear D. This CDR3 is 14 amino acids long. Trimming left V 3 bases short and J 2 bases short, with 11 bases between. Germline V gene sequence: CDR1 SEHNR, CDR2 FQNEAQ (reference sequence).

The chain couples TRBV4-1 to TRBJ1-2; no firm D call. Trimming cost V 0 bases and J 4 bases, with 30 bases left between them. This CDR3 is 21 amino acids long. Per the germline V gene, CDR1 is MGHRA and CDR2 is YSYEKL. The CDR3 reads CASSQEFLFPPYKLRAYGYTF. The CDR3 region has the DNA TGCGCCAGCAGCCAAGAGTTTCTCTTTCCGCCGTACAAACTACGGGCCTATGGCTACACCTTC.

The chain carries TRBV6-4 and TRBJ1-2; D call uncertain. The CDR3 covers 15 residues. V was pared by 2 bases and J by 4 bases, with 14 bases between. The V gene's germline CDR1 is MRHNA and CDR2 SNTAGT. CDR3 DNA sequence: TGTGCCAGCAGTGACCAGCCGGGAGCACCCTATGGCTACACCTTC. As protein: CASSDQPGAPYGYTF.

The chain joins TRBV2 to TRBJ1-1; D call uncertain. Germline CDR1 SNHLY, CDR2 FYNNEI. The CDR3 covers 11 residues. With 6 bases removed from V and 1 base from J, the gap between germline ends came to 3 bases. The CDR3 spells CASRENTEAFF. In DNA form, the CDR3 reads TGTGCCAGCAGGGAGAACACTGAAGCTTTCTTT.

The rearrangement uses TRBV6-6 and TRBJ1-5; the D gene is possibly TRBD1 (6 bases). CDR1 is MNHNY and CDR2 is SVGAGI in the germline V gene (reference sequence). V was shortened by 6 bases and J by 0 bases, with 12 bases between the two germline ends. The CDR3 runs 15 residues. The CDR3 protein is CASRKQGVSNQPQHF. The CDR3 DNA reads as TGTGCCAGCAGAAAACAGGGAGTTAGCAATCAGCCCCAGCATTTT.

V gene TRBV19 combines with J gene TRBJ1-3; 9 nucleotides agree with TRBD1. CDR3 length: 18 residues. V lost 5 bases and J lost 0; bases outside the gene matches: 11. CDR1 LNHDA and CDR2 SQIVND come from the germline V gene (reference sequence). CDR3 in amino acids: CASSRRGWDRASGNTIYF. The DNA for the CDR3 is TGTGCCAGTAGTCGTCGAGGCTGGGACAGGGCCTCTGGAAACACCATATATTTT.

This clone was counted a single time. The chain carries TRBV10-2 and TRBJ2-2, with 9 bases that match TRBD1. The V gene end was trimmed by 9 bases and the J gene end by 0 bases; junction bases not matched to a gene: 11. Germline assignment: CDR1 WSHSY and CDR2 SAAADI. The CDR3 extends over 17 amino acids. The CDR3 DNA follows: TGCGCCAGTCGCAAAACAGGGGGCAAAACGAACACCGGGGAGCTGTTTTTT. Its protein product is CASRKTGGKTNTGELFF.

This chain connects TRBV19 to TRBJ1-1, with no clear D. V was shortened by 1 base and J by 3 bases, with 9 bases between the two germline ends. Germline V gene data show CDR1 as LNHDA and CDR2 as SQIVND (reference sequence). The CDR3 contains 14 residues. The CDR3 protein is CASSIGGYDTEAFF. CDR3 DNA: TGTGCCAGTAGTATAGGAGGGTATGACACTGAAGCTTTCTTT.